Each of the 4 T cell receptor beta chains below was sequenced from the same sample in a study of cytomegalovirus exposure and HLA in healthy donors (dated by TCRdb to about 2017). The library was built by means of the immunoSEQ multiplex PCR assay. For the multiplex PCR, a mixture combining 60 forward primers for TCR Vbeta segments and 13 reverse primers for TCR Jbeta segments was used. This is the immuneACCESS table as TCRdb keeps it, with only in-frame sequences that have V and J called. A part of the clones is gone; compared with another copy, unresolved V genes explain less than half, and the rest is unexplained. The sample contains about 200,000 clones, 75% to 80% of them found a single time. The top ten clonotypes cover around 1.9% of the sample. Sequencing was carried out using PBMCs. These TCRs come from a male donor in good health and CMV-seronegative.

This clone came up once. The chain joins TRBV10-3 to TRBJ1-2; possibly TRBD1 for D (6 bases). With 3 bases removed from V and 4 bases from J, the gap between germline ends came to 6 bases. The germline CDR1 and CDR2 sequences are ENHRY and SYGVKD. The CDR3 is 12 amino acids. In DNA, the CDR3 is TGTGCCATCAGTGAAGGGGGCTATGGCTACACCTTC. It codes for CAISEGGYGYTF.

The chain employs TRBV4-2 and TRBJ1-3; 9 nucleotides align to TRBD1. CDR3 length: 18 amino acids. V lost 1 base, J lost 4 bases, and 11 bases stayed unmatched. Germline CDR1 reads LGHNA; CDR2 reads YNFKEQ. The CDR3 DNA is TGTGCCAGCAGCCAAGGGGGGACAGGGTTTTCGTACGGAAACACCATATATTTT. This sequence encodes CASSQGGTGFSYGNTIYF.

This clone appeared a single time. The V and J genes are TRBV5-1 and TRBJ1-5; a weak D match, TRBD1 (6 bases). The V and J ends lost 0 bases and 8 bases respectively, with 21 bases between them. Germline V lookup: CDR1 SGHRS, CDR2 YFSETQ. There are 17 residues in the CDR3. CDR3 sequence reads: CASSLGIAGALGEPQHF. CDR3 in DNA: TGCGCCAGCAGCTTGGGGATCGCAGGGGCGTTGGGGGAGCCCCAGCATTTT.

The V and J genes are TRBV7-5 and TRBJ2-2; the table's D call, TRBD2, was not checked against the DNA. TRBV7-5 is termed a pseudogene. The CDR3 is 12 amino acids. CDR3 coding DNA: TGTGTTTGGCGGGGGGTGAACGGGGAGCTGTTTTTT. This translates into CVWRGVNGELFF.